This is a list of T cell receptor beta chains from one sample in a study of T cell responses to AZD1222 COVID-19 vaccine. Generated by immunoSEQ multiplex PCR, the TCRdb table keeps only in-frame clones and is missing some. This table has some 190,000 clones, 85% to 95% appearing once. The sequencing here drew on peripheral blood, taken 28 days after the second AZD1222 dose. These receptors were collected from an adult who received the AZD1222 COVID-19 vaccine. CDR3s include the opening cysteine and the closing phenylalanine or tryptophan. The order of the fields is CDR3 DNA, CDR3 protein, V gene, D gene, J gene, clone size. D genes are given only for firm matches. Only some rows state a clone size, as once, few, many or a class for expanded clones.

cdr3_nt: TGTGCCTGGAGTGCCTCGGGGGACATCTCCTACAATGAGCAGTTCTTC; cdr3_aa: CAWSASGDISYNEQFF; v_call: TRBV30; d_call: .; j_call: TRBJ2-1; clone_size: .
cdr3_nt: TGTGCCTGGAGTGCGTCCCCGGTTGGCACTGAAGCTTTCTTT; cdr3_aa: CAWSASPVGTEAFF; v_call: TRBV30; d_call: .; j_call: TRBJ1-1; clone_size: .
cdr3_nt: TGTGCCTGGAGTGCCCCGTTCCTGGGGAACTATGGCTACACCTTC; cdr3_aa: CAWSAPFLGNYGYTF; v_call: TRBV30; d_call: .; j_call: TRBJ1-2; clone_size: .
cdr3_nt: TGTGCCAGCAGCTTAAGACAGTACCAGCAGTACTTC; cdr3_aa: CASSLRQYQQYF; v_call: TRBV7-2; d_call: .; j_call: TRBJ2-7; clone_size: .
cdr3_nt: TGTGCCAGCTCAACGAACACCGGGGAGCTGTTTTTT; cdr3_aa: CASSTNTGELFF; v_call: TRBV18; d_call: .; j_call: TRBJ2-2; clone_size: .
cdr3_nt: TGTGCCAGCAGCCCGGACGGGAGGAACACTGAAGCTTTCTTT; cdr3_aa: CASSPDGRNTEAFF; v_call: TRBV2; d_call: .; j_call: TRBJ1-1; clone_size: .
cdr3_nt: TGTGCCAGCCGCCTCGGACAGGGGGAAAAACTGTTTTTT; cdr3_aa: CASRLGQGEKLFF; v_call: TRBV2; d_call: TRBD1; j_call: TRBJ1-4; clone_size: .
cdr3_nt: TGTGCCAGCAGCTTAGTTCTCGGGGGGCCCTACAATGAGCAGTTCTTC; cdr3_aa: CASSLVLGGPYNEQFF; v_call: TRBV7-6; d_call: .; j_call: TRBJ2-1; clone_size: .
cdr3_nt: TGTGCCACCAGTGAGCCGAATAAAGAGACCCAGTACTTC; cdr3_aa: CATSEPNKETQYF; v_call: TRBV24-1; d_call: .; j_call: TRBJ2-5; clone_size: .
cdr3_nt: TGCGCCAGCAGCCAAGACCCGGGGGCTAATGAAAAACTGTTTTTT; cdr3_aa: CASSQDPGANEKLFF; v_call: TRBV4-1; d_call: .; j_call: TRBJ1-4; clone_size: .
cdr3_nt: TGTGCCAGTAGCCTTGGACTAGCGGGAAGGGAGCAGTACTTC; cdr3_aa: CASSLGLAGREQYF; v_call: TRBV19; d_call: TRBD2; j_call: TRBJ2-7; clone_size: once
cdr3_nt: TGTGCCAGCAGCTCCCAGGGGTTCACTGAAGCTTTCTTT; cdr3_aa: CASSSQGFTEAFF; v_call: TRBV6-1; d_call: .; j_call: TRBJ1-1; clone_size: .
cdr3_nt: TGTGCCAGCAGCTTAGCGGACAACTCCTACGAGCAGTACTTC; cdr3_aa: CASSLADNSYEQYF; v_call: TRBV7-9; d_call: .; j_call: TRBJ2-7; clone_size: .
cdr3_nt: TGTGCCAGCAGCGCCGGTAGGAACACCGGGGAGCTGTTTTTT; cdr3_aa: CASSAGRNTGELFF; v_call: TRBV7-2; d_call: .; j_call: TRBJ2-2; clone_size: once
cdr3_nt: TGTGCCAGCAGCTTGGGGGGACTAGTAGATTACAATGAGCAGTTCTTC; cdr3_aa: CASSLGGLVDYNEQFF; v_call: TRBV5-4; d_call: TRBD2; j_call: TRBJ2-1; clone_size: .
cdr3_nt: TGTGCCAGCAGCTCCTACAGGGAGGCTAATGAAAAACTGTTTTTT; cdr3_aa: CASSSYREANEKLFF; v_call: TRBV7-2; d_call: .; j_call: TRBJ1-4; clone_size: .
cdr3_nt: TGTGCCAGCAGTTACCAGGGTAGGATGTTTTTT; cdr3_aa: CASSYQGRMFF; v_call: TRBV6-6; d_call: .; j_call: TRBJ2-2; clone_size: .
cdr3_nt: TGTGCCAGCTCACCAAGGTCAGGGGGCACTGAAGCTTTCTTT; cdr3_aa: CASSPRSGGTEAFF; v_call: TRBV18; d_call: TRBD1; j_call: TRBJ1-1; clone_size: .
cdr3_nt: TGTGCCAGCAGCAAATGGACTAGCGGGGATCCAGATACGCAGTATTTT; cdr3_aa: CASSKWTSGDPDTQYF; v_call: TRBV9; d_call: TRBD2; j_call: TRBJ2-3; clone_size: .
cdr3_nt: TGTGCCAGCAGCAAAGATCCGGGTAGCTATGGCTACACCTTC; cdr3_aa: CASSKDPGSYGYTF; v_call: TRBV21-1; d_call: .; j_call: TRBJ1-2; clone_size: .
cdr3_nt: TGTGCCAGCAGTTTACTTCCCACAGATACGCAGTATTTT; cdr3_aa: CASSLLPTDTQYF; v_call: TRBV27; d_call: .; j_call: TRBJ2-3; clone_size: .
cdr3_nt: TGTGCCAGCTTGAGACCCGGCACAGATACGCAGTATTTT; cdr3_aa: CASLRPGTDTQYF; v_call: TRBV6-5; d_call: .; j_call: TRBJ2-3; clone_size: once
cdr3_nt: TGTGCCATAAGGCGCGGGGATAGCACAGATACGCAGTATTTT; cdr3_aa: CAIRRGDSTDTQYF; v_call: TRBV10-3; d_call: .; j_call: TRBJ2-3; clone_size: .
cdr3_nt: TGTGCCAGCAGTACCCGGGACAGGGTCCACGAGCAGTACTTC; cdr3_aa: CASSTRDRVHEQYF; v_call: TRBV27; d_call: TRBD1; j_call: TRBJ2-7; clone_size: .
cdr3_nt: TGTGCCTGGAGTAAAGCGGGACAGGGATACTACGAGCAGTACTTC; cdr3_aa: CAWSKAGQGYYEQYF; v_call: TRBV30; d_call: TRBD1; j_call: TRBJ2-7; clone_size: .
cdr3_nt: TGTGCCAGCAGTCAACACCAGGGGAAGAACACCGGGGAGCTGTTTTTT; cdr3_aa: CASSQHQGKNTGELFF; v_call: TRBV27; d_call: .; j_call: TRBJ2-2; clone_size: .
cdr3_nt: TGTGCCAGTAGTCCCCAATCCACTGAAGCTTTCTTT; cdr3_aa: CASSPQSTEAFF; v_call: TRBV19; d_call: .; j_call: TRBJ1-1; clone_size: .
cdr3_nt: TGTGCCAGCACCGGAGACCGCCAGGTCCAGCATTTT; cdr3_aa: CASTGDRQVQHF; v_call: TRBV2; d_call: .; j_call: TRBJ1-5; clone_size: .
cdr3_nt: TGTGCCAGCTCACCTCAGCCCCGGCTAAGCATTGAGCAGTTCTTC; cdr3_aa: CASSPQPRLSIEQFF; v_call: TRBV18; d_call: .; j_call: TRBJ2-1; clone_size: .
cdr3_nt: TGTGCCAGCAGCCAAGGCGGTACTCCGGGACAGGTCTCCTACGAGCAGTACTTC; cdr3_aa: CASSQGGTPGQVSYEQYF; v_call: TRBV3-1/TRBV3-2; d_call: TRBD1; j_call: TRBJ2-7; clone_size: once
cdr3_nt: TGTGCCAGCAGCTTATGGGGGGACGAGCAGTACTTC; cdr3_aa: CASSLWGDEQYF; v_call: TRBV11-3; d_call: .; j_call: TRBJ2-7; clone_size: once
cdr3_nt: TGCGCCAGCGGCTCTGGGGCCAACGTCCTGACTTTC; cdr3_aa: CASGSGANVLTF; v_call: TRBV10-1; d_call: .; j_call: TRBJ2-6; clone_size: .
cdr3_nt: TGTGCCAGCAGCCAAGTCAGGAACACTGAAGCTTTCTTT; cdr3_aa: CASSQVRNTEAFF; v_call: TRBV3-1/TRBV3-2; d_call: .; j_call: TRBJ1-1; clone_size: .
cdr3_nt: TGCGCCAGCAGCTTGGCCGGGACAGGGGGCCGGGACCCTTGGAGCGGGGAGCTGTTTTTT; cdr3_aa: CASSLAGTGGRDPWSGELFF; v_call: TRBV5-1; d_call: TRBD1; j_call: TRBJ2-2; clone_size: few
cdr3_nt: TGCGCCAGCGGCCCTCTGAGTAGCGGGGGTCCCTACAATGAGCAGTTCTTC; cdr3_aa: CASGPLSSGGPYNEQFF; v_call: TRBV5-1; d_call: TRBD2; j_call: TRBJ2-1; clone_size: .
cdr3_nt: TGCGCCAGCAGCTTCGAGGCCACAGATACGCAGTATTTT; cdr3_aa: CASSFEATDTQYF; v_call: TRBV4-1; d_call: .; j_call: TRBJ2-3; clone_size: .
cdr3_nt: TGTGCCTGGAGCTTAGGGTCGGGGTACCGAGCCGAAAAACTGTTTTTT; cdr3_aa: CAWSLGSGYRAEKLFF; v_call: TRBV30; d_call: .; j_call: TRBJ1-4; clone_size: .
cdr3_nt: TGTGCCAGCAGCCAGGGACAGGGGGAGAATTCACCCCTCCACTTT; cdr3_aa: CASSQGQGENSPLHF; v_call: TRBV4-2; d_call: TRBD1; j_call: TRBJ1-6; clone_size: .
cdr3_nt: TGTGCCAGCAGCTTGGCGTCTGGACAGGGGACCTTAGGTTACGAGCAGTACTTC; cdr3_aa: CASSLASGQGTLGYEQYF; v_call: TRBV5-6; d_call: TRBD1; j_call: TRBJ2-7; clone_size: .
cdr3_nt: TGCAGCGTTGAAAGGGCCGGCGGGGAGCTGTTTTTT; cdr3_aa: CSVERAGGELFF; v_call: TRBV29-1; d_call: .; j_call: TRBJ2-2; clone_size: .
cdr3_nt: TGTGCCAGCAGTGACTCCAAGCTTGGGACCCAGTACTTC; cdr3_aa: CASSDSKLGTQYF; v_call: TRBV27; d_call: .; j_call: TRBJ2-5; clone_size: .
cdr3_nt: TGTGCCAGCAGCCGAGGGGACTATCCCTGGGGCATTCAGTACTTC; cdr3_aa: CASSRGDYPWGIQYF; v_call: TRBV11-2; d_call: TRBD2; j_call: TRBJ2-4; clone_size: .
cdr3_nt: TGTGCCAGCAGCTTAGGTCTTCCAGGGTTGAGAGGGGCCCGGAATAGCAATCAGCCCCAGCATTTT; cdr3_aa: CASSLGLPGLRGARNSNQPQHF; v_call: TRBV7-8; d_call: .; j_call: TRBJ1-5; clone_size: .
cdr3_nt: TGTGCCAGTAGTATAGTGGGCAGGGGGGCCCTCACCGGGGAGCTGTTTTTT; cdr3_aa: CASSIVGRGALTGELFF; v_call: TRBV19; d_call: .; j_call: TRBJ2-2; clone_size: .
cdr3_nt: TGTGCCAGCAGCCCAACAGGGGATAACGGCTACACCTTC; cdr3_aa: CASSPTGDNGYTF; v_call: TRBV9; d_call: TRBD1; j_call: TRBJ1-2; clone_size: once
cdr3_nt: TGTGCCAGCAGCGGGACAGGGGGCTTCTACGAGCAGTACTTC; cdr3_aa: CASSGTGGFYEQYF; v_call: TRBV2; d_call: TRBD1; j_call: TRBJ2-7; clone_size: .
cdr3_nt: TGTGCCAGCAGCCACAGGGGTAGCTCTGGAAACACCATATATTTT; cdr3_aa: CASSHRGSSGNTIYF; v_call: TRBV3-1/TRBV3-2; d_call: .; j_call: TRBJ1-3; clone_size: .
cdr3_nt: TGTGCCAGCAGTGCCCCGGGACGGAACTACTACGAGCAGTACTTC; cdr3_aa: CASSAPGRNYYEQYF; v_call: TRBV28; d_call: .; j_call: TRBJ2-7; clone_size: .
cdr3_nt: TGTGCCAGCAGCCTACAGGGTCCTAATGAAAAACTGTTTTTT; cdr3_aa: CASSLQGPNEKLFF; v_call: TRBV5-6; d_call: .; j_call: TRBJ1-4; clone_size: .
cdr3_nt: TGCAGCGTTGAAGTAGGGCTAGCGGGAGTAAACATTCAGTACTTC; cdr3_aa: CSVEVGLAGVNIQYF; v_call: TRBV29-1; d_call: TRBD2; j_call: TRBJ2-4; clone_size: .
cdr3_nt: TGTGCCAGCCGGGGACTACTCGAGTCGGAGCAGTACTTC; cdr3_aa: CASRGLLESEQYF; v_call: TRBV7-8; d_call: TRBD2; j_call: TRBJ2-7; clone_size: .
cdr3_nt: TGTGCCAGCAGCTTAACAGGGATCTCCTACGAGCAGTACTTC; cdr3_aa: CASSLTGISYEQYF; v_call: TRBV11-2; d_call: .; j_call: TRBJ2-7; clone_size: .
cdr3_nt: TGTGCCAGCAGCCGCCAGGCTGGAAGCTACGAGCAGTACTTC; cdr3_aa: CASSRQAGSYEQYF; v_call: TRBV11-2; d_call: .; j_call: TRBJ2-7; clone_size: .